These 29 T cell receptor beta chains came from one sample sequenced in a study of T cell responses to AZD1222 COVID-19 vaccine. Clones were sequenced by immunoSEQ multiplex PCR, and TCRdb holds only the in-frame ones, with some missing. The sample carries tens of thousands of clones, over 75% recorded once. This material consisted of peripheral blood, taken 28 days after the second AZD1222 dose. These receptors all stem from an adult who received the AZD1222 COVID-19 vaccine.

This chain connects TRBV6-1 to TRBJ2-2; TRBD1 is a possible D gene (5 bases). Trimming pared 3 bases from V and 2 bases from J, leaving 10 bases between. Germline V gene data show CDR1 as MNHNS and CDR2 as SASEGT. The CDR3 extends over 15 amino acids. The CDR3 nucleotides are TGTGCCAGCAGTGATTCCAGGGCAAACACCGGGGAGCTGTTTTTT. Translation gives CASSDSRANTGELFF.

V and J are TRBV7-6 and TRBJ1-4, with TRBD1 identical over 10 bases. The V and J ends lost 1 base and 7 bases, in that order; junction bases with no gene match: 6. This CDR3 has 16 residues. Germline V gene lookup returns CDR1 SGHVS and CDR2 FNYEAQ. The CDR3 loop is CASSLGRTGGGEKLFF. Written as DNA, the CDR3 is TGTGCCAGCAGCTTAGGCAGGACAGGGGGAGGTGAAAAACTGTTTTTT.

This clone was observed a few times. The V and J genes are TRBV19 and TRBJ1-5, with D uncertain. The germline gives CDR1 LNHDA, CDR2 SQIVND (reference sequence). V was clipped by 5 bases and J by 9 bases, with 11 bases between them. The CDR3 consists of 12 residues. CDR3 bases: TGTGCCAGTAGTGACCGGTCCCGGCCCCAGCATTTT. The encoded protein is CASSDRSRPQHF.

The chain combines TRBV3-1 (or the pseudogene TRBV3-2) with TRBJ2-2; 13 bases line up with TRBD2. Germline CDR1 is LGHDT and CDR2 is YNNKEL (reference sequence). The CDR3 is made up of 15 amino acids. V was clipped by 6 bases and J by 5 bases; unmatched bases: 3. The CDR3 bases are TGTGCCAGCAGACAGGGACTAGCGGGAACCGGGGAGCTGTTTTTT. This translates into CASRQGLAGTGELFF.

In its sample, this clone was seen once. CDR3 region: CASSGGADTEAFF. The CDR3 region has the DNA TGTGCCAGCAGTGGGGGGGCTGACACTGAAGCTTTCTTT. The V gene is TRBV28, the J gene TRBJ1-1; D might be TRBD1 (6 bases). Per germline, CDR1 MDHEN and CDR2 SYDVKM. This CDR3 is 13 amino acids long. Trimming shortened V by 5 bases and J by 3 bases, and 10 bases separated the two germline ends.

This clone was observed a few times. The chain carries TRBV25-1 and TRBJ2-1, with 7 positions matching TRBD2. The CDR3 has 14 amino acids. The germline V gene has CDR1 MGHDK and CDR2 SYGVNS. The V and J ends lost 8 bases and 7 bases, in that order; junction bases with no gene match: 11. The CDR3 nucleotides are TGTGCCAGCGGCTCTAGCGGTGGGGGGAATGAGCAGTTCTTC. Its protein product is CASGSSGGGNEQFF. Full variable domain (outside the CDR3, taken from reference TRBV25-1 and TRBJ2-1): EADIYQTPRYLVIGTGKKITLECSQTMGHDKMYWYQQDPGMELHLIHYSYGVNSTEKGDLSSESTVSRIRTEHFPLTLESARPSHTSQYLCASGSSGGGNEQFFGPGTRLTVL.

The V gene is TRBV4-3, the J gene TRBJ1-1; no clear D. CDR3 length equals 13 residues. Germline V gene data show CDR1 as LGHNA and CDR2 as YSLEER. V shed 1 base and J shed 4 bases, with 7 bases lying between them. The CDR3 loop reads CASSQVRLTEAFF. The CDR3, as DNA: TGCGCCAGCAGCCAAGTAAGGCTCACTGAAGCTTTCTTT.

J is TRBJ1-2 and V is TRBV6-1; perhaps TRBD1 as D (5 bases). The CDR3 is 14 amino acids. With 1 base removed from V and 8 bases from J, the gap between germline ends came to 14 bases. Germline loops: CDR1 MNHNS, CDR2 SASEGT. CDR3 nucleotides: TGTGCCAGCAGTGAAGGGGGCGGCTATAGAGGCTACACCTTC. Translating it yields CASSEGGGYRGYTF.

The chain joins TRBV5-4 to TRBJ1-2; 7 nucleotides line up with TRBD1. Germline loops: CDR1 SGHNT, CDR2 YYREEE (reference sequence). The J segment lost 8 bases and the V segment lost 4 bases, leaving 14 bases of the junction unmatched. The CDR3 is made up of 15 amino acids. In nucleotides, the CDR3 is TGTGCCAGCAGCCTCCGGGACAGTTCACTCCGGGGCTACACCTTC. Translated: CASSLRDSSLRGYTF.

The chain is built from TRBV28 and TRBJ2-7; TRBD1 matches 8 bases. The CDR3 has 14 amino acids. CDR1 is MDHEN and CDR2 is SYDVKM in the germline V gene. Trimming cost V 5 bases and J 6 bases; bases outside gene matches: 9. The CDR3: CASSPGTGPREQYF. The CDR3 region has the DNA TGTGCCAGCAGTCCGGGGACAGGACCTCGCGAGCAGTACTTC.

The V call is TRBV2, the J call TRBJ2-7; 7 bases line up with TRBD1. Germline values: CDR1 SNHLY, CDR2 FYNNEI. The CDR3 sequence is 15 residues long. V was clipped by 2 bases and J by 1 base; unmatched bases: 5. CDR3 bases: TGTGCCAGCAGTGAATTGGGGACAGCGTCCTACGAGCAGTACTTC. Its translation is CASSELGTASYEQYF.

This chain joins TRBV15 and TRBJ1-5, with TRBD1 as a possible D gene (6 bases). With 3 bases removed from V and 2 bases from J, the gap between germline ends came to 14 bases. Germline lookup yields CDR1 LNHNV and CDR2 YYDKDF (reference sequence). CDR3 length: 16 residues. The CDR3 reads CATSSRGGLGNQPQHF. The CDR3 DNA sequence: TGTGCCACCAGCAGTCGTGGGGGGCTTGGCAATCAGCCCCAGCATTTT.

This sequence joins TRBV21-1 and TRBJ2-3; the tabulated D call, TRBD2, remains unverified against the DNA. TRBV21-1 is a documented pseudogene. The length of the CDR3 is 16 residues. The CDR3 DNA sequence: TGTGCCAGCAGCAGCCCTCTAGCGGGGGGGCCTTTGACACAGTATTTT. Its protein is CASSSPLAGGPLTQYF.

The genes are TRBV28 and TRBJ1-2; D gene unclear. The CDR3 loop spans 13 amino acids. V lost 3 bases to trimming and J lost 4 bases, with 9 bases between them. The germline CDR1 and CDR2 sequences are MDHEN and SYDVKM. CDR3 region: CASSFFRGYGYTF. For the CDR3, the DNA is TGTGCCAGCAGTTTTTTTCGTGGCTATGGCTACACCTTC.

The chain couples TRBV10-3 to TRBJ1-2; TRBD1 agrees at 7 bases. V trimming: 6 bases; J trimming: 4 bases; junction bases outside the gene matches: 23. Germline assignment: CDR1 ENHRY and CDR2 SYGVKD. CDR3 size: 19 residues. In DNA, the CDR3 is TGTGCCATCAGCCCGGGACCTTCCAGGGGGGGGGAACAGGTCTATGGCTACACCTTC. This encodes CAISPGPSRGGEQVYGYTF.

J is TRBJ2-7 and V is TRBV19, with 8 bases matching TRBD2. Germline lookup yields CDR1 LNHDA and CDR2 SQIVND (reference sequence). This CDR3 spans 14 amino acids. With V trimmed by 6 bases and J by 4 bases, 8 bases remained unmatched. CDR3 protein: CASSQGGGPYEQYF. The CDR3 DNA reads TGTGCCAGTAGCCAAGGCGGGGGGCCATACGAGCAGTACTTC.

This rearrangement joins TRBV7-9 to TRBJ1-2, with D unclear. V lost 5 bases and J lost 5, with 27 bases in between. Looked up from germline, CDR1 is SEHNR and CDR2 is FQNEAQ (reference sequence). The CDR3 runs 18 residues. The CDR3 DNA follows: TGTGCCAGCAGCGGACCGGACCTTACTTTCCTCCGGGGATATGGCTACACCTTC. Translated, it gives CASSGPDLTFLRGYGYTF.

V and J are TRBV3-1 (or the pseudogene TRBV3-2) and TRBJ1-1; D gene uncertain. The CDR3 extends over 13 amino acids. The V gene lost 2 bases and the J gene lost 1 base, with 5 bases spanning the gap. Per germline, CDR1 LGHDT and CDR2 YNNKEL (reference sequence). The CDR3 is CASSQLQNTEAFF. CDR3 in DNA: TGTGCCAGCAGCCAACTTCAGAACACTGAAGCTTTCTTT.

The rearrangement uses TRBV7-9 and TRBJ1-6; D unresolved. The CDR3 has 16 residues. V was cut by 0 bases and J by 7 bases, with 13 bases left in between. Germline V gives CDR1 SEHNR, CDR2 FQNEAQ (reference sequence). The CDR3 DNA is TGTGCCAGCAGCTTAGCTGGGGTCATTAAGAATTCACCCCTCCACTTT. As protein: CASSLAGVIKNSPLHF.

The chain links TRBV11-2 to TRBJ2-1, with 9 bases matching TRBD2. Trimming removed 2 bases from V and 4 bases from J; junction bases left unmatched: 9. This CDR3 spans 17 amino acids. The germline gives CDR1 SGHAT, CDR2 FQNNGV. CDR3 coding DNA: TGTGCCAGCAGCTTATTATCGCGGGGGGGCGGATACAATGAGCAGTTCTTC. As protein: CASSLLSRGGGYNEQFF.

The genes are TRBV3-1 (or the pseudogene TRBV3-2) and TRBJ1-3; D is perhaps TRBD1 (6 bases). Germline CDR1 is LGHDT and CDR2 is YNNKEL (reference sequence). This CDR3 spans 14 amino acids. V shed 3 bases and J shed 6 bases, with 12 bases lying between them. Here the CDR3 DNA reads TGTGCCAGCAGCCAGCCAGGGGACGAAAACACCATATATTTT. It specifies CASSQPGDENTIYF.

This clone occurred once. CDR3 region: CASSKMGAGTGVKTQYF. CDR3 sequence (DNA): TGTGCCAGCAGTAAAATGGGGGCCGGTACGGGGGTAAAGACCCAGTACTTC. This chain connects TRBV7-2 to TRBJ2-5, with D perhaps matching TRBD1 or TRBD2 (6 bases each). V was trimmed by 6 bases and J by 6 bases, leaving 26 bases between them. CDR1 and CDR2 (germline): SGHTA, FQGNSA. The CDR3 has 17 residues.

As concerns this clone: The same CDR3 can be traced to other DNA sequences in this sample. CDR3 sequence: CASSGQLNTEAFF. Written as DNA, the CDR3 is TGCGCCAGCAGTGGACAGCTGAACACTGAAGCTTTCTTT. V gene TRBV10-1 combines with J gene TRBJ1-1, with D possibly TRBD1 on 5 matching bases. This CDR3 region has 13 residues. Germline V lookup: CDR1 WNHNN, CDR2 SYGVQD (reference sequence). V was pared by 4 bases and J by 0 bases, with 6 bases between.

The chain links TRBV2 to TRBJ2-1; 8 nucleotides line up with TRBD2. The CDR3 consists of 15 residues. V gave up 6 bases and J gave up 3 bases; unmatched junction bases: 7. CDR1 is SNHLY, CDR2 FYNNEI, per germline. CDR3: CASSREGLGYNEQFF. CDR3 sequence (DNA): TGTGCCAGCAGCCGGGAGGGCCTAGGCTACAATGAGCAGTTCTTC.

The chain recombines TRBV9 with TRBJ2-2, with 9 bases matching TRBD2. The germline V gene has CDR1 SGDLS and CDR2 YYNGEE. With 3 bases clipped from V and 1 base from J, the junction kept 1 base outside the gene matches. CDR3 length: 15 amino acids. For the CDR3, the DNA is TGTGCCAGCAGCGCGACTAGCGGGAACACCGGGGAGCTGTTTTTT. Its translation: CASSATSGNTGELFF.

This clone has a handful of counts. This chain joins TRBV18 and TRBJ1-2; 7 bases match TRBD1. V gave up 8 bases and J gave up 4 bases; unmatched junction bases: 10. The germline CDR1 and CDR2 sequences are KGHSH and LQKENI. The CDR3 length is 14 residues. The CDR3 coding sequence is TGTGCCAGCAGAGACCGGGACAGCTCCTATGGCTACACCTTC. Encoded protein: CASRDRDSSYGYTF.

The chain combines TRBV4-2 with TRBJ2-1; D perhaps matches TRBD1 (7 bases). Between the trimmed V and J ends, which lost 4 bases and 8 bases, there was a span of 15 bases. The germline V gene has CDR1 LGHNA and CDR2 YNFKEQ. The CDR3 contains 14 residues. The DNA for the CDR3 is TGTGCCAGCAGCCCACCTGGAGGGGGCGATGAGCAGTTCTTC. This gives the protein CASSPPGGGDEQFF.

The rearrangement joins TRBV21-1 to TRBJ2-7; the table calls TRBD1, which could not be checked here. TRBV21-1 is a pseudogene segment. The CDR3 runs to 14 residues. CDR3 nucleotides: TGTGCCAGCAGCAAAGAGTACAGTAACTACGAGCAGTACTTC. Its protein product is CASSKEYSNYEQYF.

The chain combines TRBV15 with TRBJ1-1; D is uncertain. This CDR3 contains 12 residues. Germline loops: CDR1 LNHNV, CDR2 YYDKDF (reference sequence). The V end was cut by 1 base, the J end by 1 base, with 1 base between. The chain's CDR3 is CATSRANTEAFF. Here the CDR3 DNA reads TGTGCCACCAGCAGAGCGAACACTGAAGCTTTCTTT.